This TCR beta chain was identified during a study of shared clonotypes between healthy human individuals. In germline, CDR1 is MNHEY, CDR2 SMNVEV (reference sequence). The V segment lost 5 bases and the J segment 5 bases; nucleotides outside the gene matches: 12. This CDR3 region has 18 residues. This table comes from immunoSEQ multiplex PCR, and its TCRdb copy is limited to in-frame clones, with some not included. The sample gives roughly 700,000 clones, around 91% of which show up once; about a third is in the top ten. The chain employs TRBV27 and TRBJ2-5; 15 nucleotides agree with TRBD2. The receptor was derived from a man aged 18 to 29 in good health. Some clones in this sample may be carry-over from other donors' samples. The material sequenced was memory CD8+ T cells from PBMCs. Noted subset: CD45RO+ cells pooled with CCR7-negative TemRA cells. CDR3 amino acids: CASSLLGVGLAGGETQYF. The CDR3 coding sequence is TGTGCCAGCAGTCTCCTTGGGGTCGGACTAGCGGGAGGGGAGACCCAGTACTTC.